This paragraph covers one T cell receptor beta chain sequence. The antigen is not known. The sample is drawn from a study of cytomegalovirus exposure and HLA in healthy donors. Background on the study: Roughly 170 million T cells yielded roughly 120 million unique TCR beta sequences in earlier analysis. Study-wide findings and caveats: As a later analysis showed, a missense DCLRE1C variant was linked to trimming of TCR beta V- and J-genes.

The PCR contained 60 Vbeta and 13 Jbeta primers. Original processing notes: As a later analysis found, there were approximately 80 million unique TCR beta chains, of which some 10 million were shared. Sequenced by immunoSEQ multiplex PCR; TCRdb stores in-frame clones only, minus some. Clone size and the V and J calls come from that table; the DNA yielded D and trimming. Of 120,000 to 150,000 clones in the sample, over 70% are singletons; the top ten hold around 7.1%. The source is a woman in her thirties or forties in good health and CMV-seropositive. Material: PBMCs.

The CDR3 nucleotides read TGTGCCAGCCGAGGGGGACAGGGGAGTCGCACTGAAGCTTTCTTT. Translated, it gives CASRGGQGSRTEAFF. This chain connects TRBV2 to TRBJ1-1, with 10 bases lining up with TRBD1. Germline CDR1 and CDR2: SNHLY and FYNNEI. This CDR3 contains 15 residues. Unmatched junction bases numbered 10, after V lost 8 bases and J lost 4 bases.